The 8 T cell receptor beta chains in this list originate from one sample, sequenced in a study of T cells in Graves' hyperthyroidism and ophthalmopathy (dated by TCRdb to between 2018 and 2021). Library generation was performed with multiplex PCR. Reads for this sample came from an Illumina HiSeq 2000. The TCR beta CDR3 regions were amplified from RNA transcripts. A first-round RT-PCR of the TCR CDR3 used the HTBI primer set with the Qiagen OneStep RT-PCR kit. The public reads were reprocessed in TCRdb via fastp at Q25 and MiXCR, keeping in-frame beta chains. For every CDR3 protein sequence, its rows merge into one entry that carries the most common genes and DNA. The sample table lists 600,000 to 900,000 distinct CDR3 sequences, about 15% of them with a count of one. The ten largest clones capture 8.4% of the sample. The sample was blood. The source is a man between 18 and 29 years old with Graves' hyperthyroidism.

This clonotype was recorded at least ten times. The chain has TRBV7-2 and TRBJ2-3; D gene uncertain. Germline V lookup: CDR1 SGHTA, CDR2 FQGNSA. V was pared by 2 bases and J by 2 bases, with 14 bases between. The length of the CDR3 is 16 residues. Here the CDR3 DNA reads TGTGCCAGCAGCTTACCGCCTACCCCTACCACAGATACGCAGTATTTT. Amino acids: CASSLPPTPTTDTQYF.

J is TRBJ1-4 and V is TRBV4-3; D is ambiguous. Germline assignment: CDR1 LGHNA and CDR2 YSLEER. V was shortened by 0 bases and J by 4 bases, with 15 bases between the two germline ends. The CDR3 spans 17 residues. CDR3 loop: CASSQDPPRMGNEKLFF. The CDR3 DNA reads as TGCGCCAGCAGCCAAGATCCCCCTCGGATGGGTAATGAAAAACTGTTTTTT.

This clonotype showed up just a few times. This chain connects TRBV5-6 to TRBJ2-1; 14 bases are a match to TRBD2. V was pared by 5 bases and J by 6 bases, with 10 bases of the junction left unmatched. Germline assignment: CDR1 SGHDT and CDR2 YYEEEE. CDR3 length: 17 amino acids. CDR3 sequence reads: CASRSTSGRAKVNEQFF. DNA for the CDR3: TGTGCCAGCAGATCGACTAGCGGGAGGGCGAAGGTCAATGAGCAGTTCTTC.

In this sample, this clonotype turned up many times. The chain uses TRBV12-3 or TRBV12-4 and TRBJ2-7, with 9 bases lining up with TRBD1. The CDR3 runs 13 residues. With 5 bases clipped from V and 6 bases from J, the junction kept 5 bases outside the gene matches. CDR3: CASSRDRGGEQYF. The CDR3 DNA sequence: TGTGCCAGCAGTCGAGACAGGGGGGGCGAGCAGTACTTC.

V usage is TRBV11-3 and J usage is TRBJ2-7; tentatively, D is TRBD1 or TRBD2 (5 bases each). Germline V gene lookup returns CDR1 SGHNT and CDR2 YENEEA. There are 14 residues in the CDR3. V lost 3 bases, J lost 3 bases, and 12 bases lay in between. The CDR3: CASSFPGTYYEQYF. The CDR3 region has the DNA TGTGCCAGCAGCTTTCCAGGGACCTACTACGAGCAGTACTTC.

CDR3 in amino acids: CASSGEAPKLFF. The CDR3 nucleotides are TGTGCCAGCAGTGGCGAGGCCCCTAAACTGTTTTTT. The J gene is TRBJ1-4, the V gene TRBV2, with D unresolved. V was clipped by 4 bases and J by 11 bases, with 11 bases between them. The V gene's germline CDR1 is SNHLY and CDR2 FYNNEI. This CDR3 is 12 amino acids long.

Only a few counts were recorded for this clonotype. The chain is built from TRBV7-6 and TRBJ2-2; 9 positions agree with TRBD1. This CDR3 spans 19 amino acids. J was trimmed by 0 bases and V by 3 bases; bases with no gene match: 11. Germline V gives CDR1 SGHVS, CDR2 FNYEAQ. DNA for the CDR3: TGTGCCAGCAGCTTGTCGAACGTACAGGGGGCGCCGAACACCGGGGAGCTGTTTTTT. It is translated as CASSLSNVQGAPNTGELFF. Drawing the rest from reference TRBV7-6 and TRBJ2-2, the complete variable domain is GAGVSQSPRYKVTKRGQDVALRCDPISGHVSLYWYRQALGQGPEFLTYFNYEAQQDKSGLPNDRFSAERPEGSISTLTIQRTEQRDSAMYRCASSLSNVQGAPNTGELFFGEGSRLTVL.

In its sample, this clonotype was seen many times. The V gene is TRBV6-1, the J gene TRBJ2-3; TRBD2 aligns across 7 bases. CDR1 and CDR2 from the germline V gene are MNHNS and SASEGT. J gave up 0 bases and V 6 bases, and 3 bases lay outside the gene matches. This CDR3 region has 14 residues. This chain's CDR3 is CASRRGISTDTQYF. CDR3 bases: TGTGCCAGCAGGCGGGGGATAAGCACAGATACGCAGTATTTT.